A selection of T cell receptor beta chains follows, all from one sample in a study of blood T cells in healthy people across ages. TCRdb re-called the 5' RACE reads through MiXCR, storing one row per CDR3 protein. The table lists about 1.8 million distinct CDR3 sequences, approximately 50% of them singletons, with about 2.1% in the top ten. Specimen: blood. The receptors were sampled from a woman in her 40s in good health. Both conserved end residues are part of each CDR3. A D gene is named only where the DNA matches it firmly.

TRBV20-1	14	TRBD1	TRBJ1-2	CSASTTGLLLSYTF	TGCAGTGCTAGTACGACAGGGCTGCTTTTAAGCTACACCTTC
TRBV20-1	13	-	TRBJ2-1	CSASHALDREQFF	TGCAGTGCTAGCCACGCCTTGGACCGGGAGCAGTTCTTC
TRBV20-1	13	-	TRBJ2-5	CSASSVPGGTQYF	TGCAGTGCTAGTAGCGTCCCCGGCGGGACCCAGTACTTC
TRBV10-3	15	TRBD1	TRBJ2-7	CAISDAGGVSYEQYF	TGTGCCATCAGTGACGCAGGGGGCGTATCCTACGAGCAGTACTTC
TRBV28	16	TRBD1	TRBJ2-5	CASSLFTGGSWETQYF	TGTGCCAGCAGTTTGTTTACAGGGGGCAGTTGGGAGACCCAGTACTTC
TRBV7-2	17	TRBD2	TRBJ2-1	CASSLGVTSGAHNEQFF	TGTGCCAGCAGCTTAGGGGTGACTAGCGGGGCTCACAATGAGCAGTTCTTC
TRBV29-1	15	-	TRBJ1-2	CSVVEQGGIGYGYTF	TGCAGCGTTGTGGAACAGGGAGGGATTGGCTATGGCTACACCTTC
TRBV15	16	-	TRBJ2-3	CATSREYGQPTDTQYF	TGTGCCACCAGCAGAGAATACGGACAGCCCACAGATACGCAGTATTTT
TRBV4-2	16	TRBD2	TRBJ2-3	CASSQGGLAGGDTQYF	TGTGCCAGCAGCCAAGGAGGGCTAGCGGGGGGAGATACGCAGTATTTT
TRBV5-1	16	-	TRBJ2-1	CASSLSQGVRYNEQFF	TGCGCCAGCAGCTTGTCACAGGGAGTTCGATACAATGAGCAGTTCTTC